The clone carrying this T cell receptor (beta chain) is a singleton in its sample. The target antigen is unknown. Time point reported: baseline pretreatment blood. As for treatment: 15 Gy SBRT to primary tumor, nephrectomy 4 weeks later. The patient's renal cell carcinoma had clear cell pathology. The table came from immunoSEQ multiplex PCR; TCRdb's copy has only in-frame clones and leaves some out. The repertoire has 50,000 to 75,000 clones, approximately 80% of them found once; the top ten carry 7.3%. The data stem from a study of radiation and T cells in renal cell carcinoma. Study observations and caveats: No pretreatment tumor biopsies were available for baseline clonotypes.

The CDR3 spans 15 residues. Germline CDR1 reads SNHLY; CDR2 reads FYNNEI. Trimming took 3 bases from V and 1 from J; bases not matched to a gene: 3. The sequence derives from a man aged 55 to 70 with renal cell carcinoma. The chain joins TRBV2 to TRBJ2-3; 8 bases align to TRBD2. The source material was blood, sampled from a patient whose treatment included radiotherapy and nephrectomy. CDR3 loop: CASSDSAGGTDTQYF. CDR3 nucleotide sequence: TGTGCCAGCAGTGATTCAGCGGGGGGCACAGATACGCAGTATTTT.